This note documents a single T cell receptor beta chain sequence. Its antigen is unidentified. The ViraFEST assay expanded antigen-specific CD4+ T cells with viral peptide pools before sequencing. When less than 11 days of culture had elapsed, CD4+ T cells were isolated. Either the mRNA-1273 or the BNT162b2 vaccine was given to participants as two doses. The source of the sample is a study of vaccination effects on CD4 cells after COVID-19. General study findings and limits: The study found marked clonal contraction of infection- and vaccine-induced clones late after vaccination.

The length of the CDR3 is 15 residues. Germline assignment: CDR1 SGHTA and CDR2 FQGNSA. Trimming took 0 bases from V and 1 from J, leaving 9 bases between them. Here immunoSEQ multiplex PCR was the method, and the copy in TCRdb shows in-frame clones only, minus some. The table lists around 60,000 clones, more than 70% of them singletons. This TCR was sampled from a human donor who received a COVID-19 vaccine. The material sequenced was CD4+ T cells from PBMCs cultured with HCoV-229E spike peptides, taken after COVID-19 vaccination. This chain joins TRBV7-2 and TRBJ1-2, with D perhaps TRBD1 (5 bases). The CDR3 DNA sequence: TGTGCCAGCAGCTTAGCAGGGGCTAGTAACTATGGCTACACCTTC. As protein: CASSLAGASNYGYTF.